Presented here are 23 T cell receptor beta chains from one specimen sequenced in a study of post-analysis software for immune sequencing data. cDNA libraries for TCR beta contained unique molecular identifiers. Each CDR3 protein gets one entry after TCRdb re-called the PCR reads with MiXCR. The sample includes more than 450,000 distinct CDR3 sequences, roughly 34% of them seen just once. No antigen has been identified for these receptors. Findings of the study overall: Patients used roughly five TRBV segments, including TRBV5-6, TRBV5-1 and TRBV20-1, more often than controls.

The sequenced sample consisted of blood. Receptors originate from a girl younger than 18 with multiple sclerosis.

V gene TRBV20-1 combines with J gene TRBJ1-5; no reliable D call. The V gene lost 2 bases and the J gene lost 5 bases, with 10 bases spanning the gap. The CDR3 runs to 13 residues. Germline V lookup: CDR1 DFQATT, CDR2 SNEGSKA (reference sequence). The CDR3 loop is CSARLELDQPQHF. DNA of the CDR3: TGCAGTGCTAGATTGGAGCTTGATCAGCCCCAGCATTTT.

The rearrangement uses TRBV5-1 and TRBJ1-1, with D perhaps TRBD1 (5 bases). This CDR3 region has 13 residues. The V end was cut by 2 bases, the J end by 5 bases, with 10 bases between. Germline V CDR1 and CDR2: SGHRS, YFSETQ. Here the CDR3 reads CASSFGAGTEAFF. CDR3 DNA: TGCGCCAGCAGCTTTGGGGCAGGTACTGAAGCTTTCTTT.

This chain joins TRBV28 and TRBJ2-2; TRBD1 is a possible D gene (6 bases). This CDR3 has 14 residues. Germline CDR1 and CDR2: MDHEN and SYDVKM. V was pared by 4 bases and J by 3 bases, with 9 bases between. The CDR3 bases are TGTGCCAGCAGTTCAGGGGTTTACACCGGGGAGCTGTTTTTT. As protein: CASSSGVYTGELFF. Full variable domain (remainder filled in from reference TRBV28 and TRBJ2-2): DVKVTQSSRYLVKRTGEKVFLECVQDMDHENMFWYRQDPGLGLRLIYFSYDVKMKEKGDIPEGYSVSREKKERFSLILESASTNQTSMYLCASSSGVYTGELFFGEGSRLTVL.

The chain carries TRBV5-1 and TRBJ2-1; the match to TRBD1 covers 7 bases. The germline gives CDR1 SGHRS, CDR2 YFSETQ. This CDR3 has 14 amino acids. V lost 4 bases, J lost 4 bases, and 5 bases stayed unmatched. CDR3 coding DNA: TGCGCCAGCAGCCCCGGGACAGAGTACAATGAGCAGTTCTTC. Its translation: CASSPGTEYNEQFF.

The J gene is TRBJ2-5, the V gene TRBV27, with unresolved D. Germline CDR1 MNHEY, CDR2 SMNVEV (reference sequence). Trimming took 4 bases from V and 0 from J, leaving 12 bases between them. The CDR3 is 15 amino acids. CDR3 protein: CASSSMTGYQETQYF. For the CDR3, the DNA is TGTGCCAGCAGTTCCATGACTGGGTACCAAGAGACCCAGTACTTC.

The genes are TRBV7-2 and TRBJ1-5, with D unclear. Germline CDR1 is SGHTA and CDR2 is FQGNSA. Deletions cut 1 base from V and 2 bases from J, with 9 bases between. The CDR3 is 15 residues long. The CDR3 loop is CASSLGPAGNQPQHF. The CDR3 bases are TGTGCCAGCAGCTTAGGCCCGGCGGGCAATCAGCCCCAGCATTTT.

The chain recombines TRBV5-1 with TRBJ2-5; 10 bases match TRBD2. This CDR3 is 16 amino acids long. The V gene's germline CDR1 is SGHRS and CDR2 YFSETQ. V dropped 0 bases and J dropped 3; count of bases not matched to a gene: 5. CDR3 residues: CASSLATSGIEETQYF. In nucleotides, the CDR3 is TGCGCCAGCAGCTTGGCAACTAGCGGGATCGAAGAGACCCAGTACTTC.

This clonotype came up once. The chain joins TRBV5-1 to TRBJ2-7; a weak D match, TRBD1 (6 bases). Germline-derived CDR1 and CDR2 are SGHRS and YFSETQ. The CDR3 has 13 amino acids. The V end was cut by 5 bases, the J end by 4 bases, with 13 bases between. CDR3 in DNA: TGCGCCAGCAGTCTCGAGGGGGTTTACGAGCAGTACTTC. Translated, it gives CASSLEGVYEQYF.

The rearrangement uses TRBV13 and TRBJ2-1; TRBD1 matches at 9 bases. CDR1 and CDR2 (germline): PRHDT, FYEKMQ (reference sequence). The trim removed 4 bases at V and 4 bases at J, leaving 8 bases unmatched. The length of the CDR3 is 16 residues. The CDR3 DNA sequence: TGTGCCAGCAGCTCCCGGACAGGGGCCGTTTACAATGAGCAGTTCTTC. It encodes CASSSRTGAVYNEQFF.

J is TRBJ2-3 and V is TRBV28, with 9 bases lining up with TRBD1. The CDR3 runs 14 residues. J gave up 4 bases and V 4 bases, and 3 bases lay outside the gene matches. In germline, CDR1 is MDHEN, CDR2 SYDVKM. CDR3 region: CASSSGQGPDTQYF. The CDR3 bases are TGTGCCAGCAGTTCGGGACAGGGACCAGATACGCAGTATTTT.

This clonotype was observed many times. The chain joins TRBV5-1 to TRBJ2-7, with a weak D call TRBD1 (6 bases). The CDR3 has 13 residues. Trimming removed 1 base from V and 3 bases from J, with 8 bases in between. Germline CDR1 and CDR2: SGHRS and YFSETQ. CDR3 amino acids: CASSLNRDYEQYF. Here the CDR3 DNA reads TGCGCCAGCAGCTTGAACAGGGACTACGAGCAGTACTTC.

The chain joins TRBV28 to TRBJ2-4; D uncertain. The DNA end is a closer match to TRBJ2-5, so the J assignment may be wrong. CDR3 length equals 13 residues. The germline CDR1 and CDR2 sequences are MDHEN and SYDVKM. CDR3 sequence reads: CASSLSPTETQYF. In nucleotides, the CDR3 is TGTGCCAGCAGTCTTTCTCCAACAGAGACCCAGTACTTC.

The chain uses TRBV12-5 and TRBJ2-3, with 9 bases that match TRBD2. Germline V gene data show CDR1 as LGHNT and CDR2 as FRNRAP. J gave up 4 bases and V 4 bases, and 3 bases lay outside the gene matches. The CDR3 length is 14 residues. CDR3 bases: TGTGCTAGTGGTTCTAGCGGGGTTTCAGATACGCAGTATTTT. It codes for CASGSSGVSDTQYF.

The gene calls are TRBV6-1 and TRBJ2-1; tentative D call: TRBD2 (5 bases). The length of the CDR3 is 11 residues. The germline gives CDR1 MNHNS, CDR2 SASEGT. V was trimmed by 7 bases and J by 10 bases, leaving 11 bases between them. The DNA for the CDR3 is TGTGCCAGCACTAGAACGGGAGAGCAGTTCTTC. Protein: CASTRTGEQFF.

This clonotype was counted at least ten times. The genes are TRBV2 and TRBJ1-5, with D unresolved. V was trimmed by 2 bases and J by 4 bases, leaving 15 bases between them. The CDR3 is made up of 16 amino acids. The germline gives CDR1 SNHLY, CDR2 FYNNEI. The CDR3, as DNA: TGTGCCAGCAGTGAAATGGCTGTAGGCAGGAATCAGCCCCAGCATTTT. Translation: CASSEMAVGRNQPQHF.

This clonotype was detected only a few times. The chain carries TRBV7-9 and TRBJ1-2; 8 bases fit TRBD1. CDR3 size: 16 residues. Germline CDR1 and CDR2: SEHNR and FQNEAQ (reference sequence). The V segment lost 2 bases and the J segment 5 bases; nucleotides outside the gene matches: 10. The CDR3 is CASSLFQSGGWYGYTF. The CDR3 DNA sequence: TGTGCCAGCAGCTTATTCCAGTCAGGGGGCTGGTATGGCTACACCTTC.

The table lists this clonotype with a few counts. The chain carries TRBV7-8 and TRBJ2-5, with TRBD2 identical over 14 bases. Germline V gives CDR1 SGHVS, CDR2 FQNEAQ. The length of the CDR3 is 20 residues. Germline trimming cut 2 bases from V and 4 bases from J; bases unmatched to any gene: 15. The CDR3 protein is CASSLNIRGLAGGRGETQYF. In DNA form, the CDR3 reads TGTGCCAGCAGCTTAAATATCCGCGGACTAGCGGGGGGCCGAGGAGAGACCCAGTACTTC.

This chain links TRBV20-1 with TRBJ2-7, with D unclear. The J call may be in error: the DNA end matches TRBJ2-5 better. This CDR3 has 14 amino acids. Germline V gene sequence: CDR1 DFQATT, CDR2 SNEGSKA (reference sequence). The CDR3: CSARPWWSLETQYF. CDR3 nucleotides: TGCAGTGCTAGACCCTGGTGGAGCTTAGAGACCCAGTACTTC.

The chain recombines TRBV27 with TRBJ2-5; TRBD1 is a possible D gene (7 bases). Trimming removed 6 bases at V and 5 bases at J, with 22 bases between. CDR3 length: 16 amino acids. Germline CDR1 and CDR2: MNHEY and SMNVEV (reference sequence). The CDR3 is CASSDIAGGPGETQYF. DNA for the CDR3: TGTGCCAGCAGCGACATAGCAGGGGGGCCAGGGGAGACCCAGTACTTC.

This clonotype was recorded a few times. The chain joins TRBV5-5 to TRBJ2-3, with no clear D. Germline V gene sequence: CDR1 SGHKS, CDR2 YYEKEE (reference sequence). Trimming pared 4 bases from V and 1 base from J, leaving 13 bases between. This CDR3 spans 15 amino acids. The CDR3: CASSHRRLGTDTQYF. In DNA, the CDR3 is TGTGCCAGCAGCCACCGACGACTGGGCACAGATACGCAGTATTTT.

This clonotype was recorded a few times. The chain joins TRBV7-2 to TRBJ2-5; tentatively, D is TRBD1 (6 bases). CDR3 size: 15 residues. CDR1 and CDR2 (germline): SGHTA, FQGNSA. V was shortened by 1 base and J by 1 base, with 10 bases between the two germline ends. The CDR3 region has the DNA TGTGCCAGCAGCTTAGACAGGGTTCTCCAAGAGACCCAGTACTTC. Translated, it gives CASSLDRVLQETQYF.

This clonotype has a handful of counts. The chain links TRBV6-1 to TRBJ1-2; TRBD1 matches at 7 bases. The CDR3 extends over 14 amino acids. Trimming removed 4 bases from V and 8 bases from J; junction bases left unmatched: 10. The V gene's germline CDR1 is MNHNS and CDR2 SASEGT. The CDR3 here is CASSGQGSFGGYTF. The CDR3 nucleotides read TGTGCCAGCAGTGGACAGGGATCCTTCGGGGGCTACACCTTC.

The genes are TRBV20-1 and TRBJ1-2; D is ambiguous. CDR1 and CDR2 (germline): DFQATT, SNEGSKA (reference sequence). This CDR3 region has 16 residues. V shed 4 bases and J shed 1 base, with 19 bases lying between them. The CDR3, as DNA: TGCAGTGCTATTGAACCACTACCCGGGATTAACTATGGCTACACCTTC. Its protein product is CSAIEPLPGINYGYTF.